Shown below are 13 T cell receptor beta chains from a single sample sequenced in a study of radiotherapy plus CTLA-4 blockade in lung cancer. Method: immunoSEQ multiplex PCR; TCRdb's copy keeps in-frame clones and lacks some. The sample has roughly 54,000 clones; 80% to 90% are singletons. Sequencing used peripheral blood, obtained from a patient treated with radiotherapy plus ipilimumab. The receptors derive from a human donor with non-small cell lung cancer whose response to radiotherapy plus ipilimumab could not be evaluated.

The chain recombines TRBV5-1 with TRBJ2-1, with a tentative D call TRBD2 (6 bases). The germline V and J ends were trimmed by 4 bases and 4 bases, with 15 bases remaining between them. Germline loops: CDR1 SGHRS, CDR2 YFSETQ. The CDR3 runs 15 residues. In DNA, the CDR3 is TGCGCCAGCAGCCCCCTGGCGGGAACTTACAATGAGCAGTTCTTC. Its translation: CASSPLAGTYNEQFF.

This chain connects TRBV6-1 to TRBJ1-1, with D possibly matching TRBD1 (5 bases). The germline V gene has CDR1 MNHNS and CDR2 SASEGT. CDR3 length: 14 amino acids. Trimming removed 4 bases at V and 5 bases at J, with 14 bases between. CDR3 nucleotides: TGTGCCAGCAGTGTAAAATGGGGGGGTACTGAAGCTTTCTTT. Amino acids: CASSVKWGGTEAFF.

With respect to this clone: At the DNA level, this CDR3 is encoded by other sequences in the same sample as well. The chain recombines TRBV7-2 with TRBJ1-1; D may be TRBD1 (5 bases). V was trimmed by 2 bases and J by 1 base, leaving 5 bases between them. The CDR3 length is 13 residues. Germline CDR1 is SGHTA and CDR2 is FQGNSA. CDR3 DNA: TGTGCCAGCAGCTTAAGGGGGAACACTGAAGCTTTCTTT. As protein: CASSLRGNTEAFF.

The CDR3 sequence is CASSLWSGNTNYGYTF. The DNA of the CDR3 is TGTGCCAGCAGTTTATGGTCGGGGAACACTAACTATGGCTACACCTTC. The rearrangement uses TRBV28 and TRBJ1-2, with unresolved D. CDR3 size: 16 residues. Deletions cut 0 bases from V and 0 bases from J, with 11 bases between. Germline CDR1 is MDHEN and CDR2 is SYDVKM.

This chain joins TRBV7-9 and TRBJ2-6; no firm D call. V was cut by 4 bases and J by 4 bases, with 8 bases left in between. The CDR3 length is 14 residues. In germline, CDR1 is SEHNR, CDR2 FQNEAQ (reference sequence). The CDR3 bases are TGTGCCAGCAGCTCTCCACAGGGGGCCAACGTCCTGACTTTC. The encoded protein is CASSSPQGANVLTF.

This clone came up a few times. This chain uses TRBV15 with TRBJ1-4, with 9 bases identical to TRBD1. V was pared by 1 base and J by 0 bases, with 3 bases of the junction left unmatched. The CDR3 length is 17 residues. Per the germline V gene, CDR1 is LNHNV and CDR2 is YYDKDF (reference sequence). CDR3 region: CATSRGQGVTTNEKLFF. The CDR3 DNA reads as TGTGCCACCAGCAGAGGACAGGGGGTCACAACTAATGAAAAACTGTTTTTT. Full variable domain (rest looked up from reference TRBV15 and TRBJ1-4): DAMVIQNPRYQVTQFGKPVTLSCSQTLNHNVMYWYQQKSSQAPKLLFHYYDKDFNNEADTPDNFQSRRPNTSFCFLDIRSPGLGDTAMYLCATSRGQGVTTNEKLFFGSGTQLSVL.

The chain combines TRBV27 with TRBJ2-7; TRBD1 matches 9 bases. The CDR3 runs 14 residues. V lost 6 bases to trimming and J lost 3 bases; unmatched junction nucleotides: 6. The germline CDR1 and CDR2 sequences are MNHEY and SMNVEV (reference sequence). The CDR3 loop reads CASSPRDRVYEQYF. The DNA for the CDR3 is TGTGCCAGCAGCCCCCGGGACAGGGTCTACGAGCAGTACTTC.

The chain couples TRBV19 to TRBJ1-5; 8 nucleotides line up with TRBD1. The CDR3 runs to 14 residues. Trimming cost V 3 bases and J 7 bases; bases outside gene matches: 5. Per germline, CDR1 LNHDA and CDR2 SQIVND (reference sequence). This CDR3 is CASSMTNRGQPQHF. The CDR3 DNA reads TGTGCCAGTAGTATGACAAACAGGGGGCAGCCCCAGCATTTT.

The J gene is TRBJ1-1, the V gene TRBV6-5; D is possibly TRBD1 (6 bases). CDR3 length: 15 residues. The V end was cut by 4 bases, the J end by 7 bases, with 19 bases between. Germline loops: CDR1 MNHEY, CDR2 SVGAGI. The CDR3 protein is CASSSVRAGGGEAFF. Here the CDR3 DNA reads TGTGCCAGCAGTTCCGTACGGGCGGGGGGCGGTGAAGCTTTCTTT.

V usage is TRBV15 and J usage is TRBJ1-2; perhaps TRBD1 as D (5 bases). Germline V lookup: CDR1 LNHNV, CDR2 YYDKDF (reference sequence). V lost 3 bases and J 0 bases, leaving 11 bases between the germline ends. The CDR3 is 15 residues long. This CDR3 is CATSRVKGANYGYTF. The CDR3 DNA reads as TGTGCCACCAGCAGGGTAAAAGGGGCTAACTATGGCTACACCTTC.

The chain joins TRBV29-1 to TRBJ2-7; TRBD1 matches 10 bases. The germline CDR1 and CDR2 sequences are SQVTM and ANQGSEA. The trim removed 6 bases at V and 3 bases at J, leaving 2 bases unmatched. The CDR3 loop spans 12 amino acids. The CDR3 nucleotides are TGCAGCGTGGGGACAGGGGTCTACGAGCAGTACTTC. It translates to CSVGTGVYEQYF.

The rearrangement joins TRBV21-1 to TRBJ1-5; TRBD1, as called in the table, went unchecked against the DNA. TRBV21-1 is an annotated pseudogene. The CDR3 loop spans 15 amino acids. The CDR3 region has the DNA TGTGCCAGCAGCAAAATGGGACAGGGGGATCAGCCCCAGCATTTT. Residues: CASSKMGQGDQPQHF.

This chain joins TRBV7-2 and TRBJ1-1; TRBD1 matches 7 bases. The CDR3 runs to 15 residues. Unmatched junction bases numbered 6, after V lost 5 bases and J lost 0 bases. CDR1 SGHTA and CDR2 FQGNSA come from the germline V gene. The CDR3 region has the DNA TGTGCCAGCAGCGCCCGGGGGACAGTGAACACTGAAGCTTTCTTT. Translation: CASSARGTVNTEAFF.